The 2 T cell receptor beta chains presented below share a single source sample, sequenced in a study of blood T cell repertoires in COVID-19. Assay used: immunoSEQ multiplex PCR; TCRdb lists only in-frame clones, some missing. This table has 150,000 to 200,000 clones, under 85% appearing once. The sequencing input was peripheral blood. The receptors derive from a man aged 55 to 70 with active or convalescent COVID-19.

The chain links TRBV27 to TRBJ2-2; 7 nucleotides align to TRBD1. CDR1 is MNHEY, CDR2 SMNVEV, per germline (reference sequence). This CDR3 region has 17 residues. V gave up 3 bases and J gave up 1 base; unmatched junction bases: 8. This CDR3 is CASSLGWGQMNTGELFF. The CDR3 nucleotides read TGTGCCAGCAGTTTGGGATGGGGACAGATGAACACCGGGGAGCTGTTTTTT.

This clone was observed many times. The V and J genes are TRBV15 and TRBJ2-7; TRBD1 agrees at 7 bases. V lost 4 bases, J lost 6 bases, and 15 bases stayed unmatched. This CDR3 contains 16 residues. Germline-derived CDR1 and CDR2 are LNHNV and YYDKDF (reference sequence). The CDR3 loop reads CATSNRQGITFFEQYF. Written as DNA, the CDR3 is TGTGCCACCAGCAACCGACAGGGTATAACGTTCTTCGAGCAGTACTTC.